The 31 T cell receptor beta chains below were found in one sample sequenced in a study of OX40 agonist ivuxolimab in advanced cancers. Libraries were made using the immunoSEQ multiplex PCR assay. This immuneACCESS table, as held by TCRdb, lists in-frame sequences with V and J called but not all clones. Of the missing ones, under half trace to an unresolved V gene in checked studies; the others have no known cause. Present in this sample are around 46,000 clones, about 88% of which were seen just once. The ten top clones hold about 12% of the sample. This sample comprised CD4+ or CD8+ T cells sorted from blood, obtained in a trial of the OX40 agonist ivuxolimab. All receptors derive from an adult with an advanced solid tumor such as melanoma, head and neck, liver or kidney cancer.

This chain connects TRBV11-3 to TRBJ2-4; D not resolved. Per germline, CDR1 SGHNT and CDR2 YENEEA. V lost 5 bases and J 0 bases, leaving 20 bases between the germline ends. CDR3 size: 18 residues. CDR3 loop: CASSPPPVWRRAKNIQYF. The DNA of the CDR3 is TGTGCCAGCAGCCCCCCCCCGGTTTGGCGTCGAGCCAAAAACATTCAGTACTTC.

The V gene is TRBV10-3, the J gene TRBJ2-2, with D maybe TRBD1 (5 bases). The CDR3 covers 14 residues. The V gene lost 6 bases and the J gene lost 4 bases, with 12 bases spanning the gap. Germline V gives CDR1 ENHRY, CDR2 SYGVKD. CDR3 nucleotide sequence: TGTGCCATCAGATCAGCAGGGATCACCGGGGAGCTGTTTTTT. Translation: CAIRSAGITGELFF.

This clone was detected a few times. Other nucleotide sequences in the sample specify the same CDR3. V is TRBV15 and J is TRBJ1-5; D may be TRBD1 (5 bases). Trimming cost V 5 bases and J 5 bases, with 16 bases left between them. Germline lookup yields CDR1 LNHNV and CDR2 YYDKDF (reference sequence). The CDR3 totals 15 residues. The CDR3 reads CATSRDGGDYQPQHF. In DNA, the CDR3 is TGTGCCACCAGCCGGGATGGAGGGGACTATCAGCCCCAGCATTTT.

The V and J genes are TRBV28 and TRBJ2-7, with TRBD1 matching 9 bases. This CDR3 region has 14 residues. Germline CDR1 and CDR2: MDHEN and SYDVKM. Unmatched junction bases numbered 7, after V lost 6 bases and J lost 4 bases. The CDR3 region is CASSLDRGSYEQYF. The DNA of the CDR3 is TGTGCCAGCAGCCTCGACAGGGGGTCTTACGAGCAGTACTTC.

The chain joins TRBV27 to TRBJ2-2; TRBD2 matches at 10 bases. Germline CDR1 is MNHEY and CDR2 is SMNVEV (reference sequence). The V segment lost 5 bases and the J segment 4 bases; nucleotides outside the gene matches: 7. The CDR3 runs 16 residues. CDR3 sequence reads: CASSSLAGAGTGELFF. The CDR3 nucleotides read TGTGCCAGCAGTAGTCTAGCGGGGGCGGGCACCGGGGAGCTGTTTTTT.

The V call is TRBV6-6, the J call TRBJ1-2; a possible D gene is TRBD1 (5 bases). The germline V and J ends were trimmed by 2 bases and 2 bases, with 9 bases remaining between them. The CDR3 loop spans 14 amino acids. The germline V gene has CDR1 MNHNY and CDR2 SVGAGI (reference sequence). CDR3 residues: CASSYGGPNYGYTF. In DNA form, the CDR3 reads TGTGCCAGCAGTTACGGGGGACCAAACTATGGCTACACCTTC.

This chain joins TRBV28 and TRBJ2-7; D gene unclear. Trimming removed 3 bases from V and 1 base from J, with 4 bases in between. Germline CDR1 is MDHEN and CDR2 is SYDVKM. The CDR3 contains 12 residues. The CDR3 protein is CASSFYSYEQYF. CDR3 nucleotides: TGTGCCAGCAGTTTCTATTCCTACGAGCAGTACTTC. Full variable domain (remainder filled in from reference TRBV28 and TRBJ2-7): DVKVTQSSRYLVKRTGEKVFLECVQDMDHENMFWYRQDPGLGLRLIYFSYDVKMKEKGDIPEGYSVSREKKERFSLILESASTNQTSMYLCASSFYSYEQYFGPGTRLTVT.

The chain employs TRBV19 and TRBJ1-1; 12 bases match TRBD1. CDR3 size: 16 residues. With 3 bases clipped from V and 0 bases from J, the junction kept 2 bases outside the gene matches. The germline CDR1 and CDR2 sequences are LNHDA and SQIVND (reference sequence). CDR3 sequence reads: CASSMGQGALNTEAFF. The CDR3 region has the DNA TGTGCCAGTAGTATGGGACAGGGGGCGTTGAACACTGAAGCTTTCTTT.

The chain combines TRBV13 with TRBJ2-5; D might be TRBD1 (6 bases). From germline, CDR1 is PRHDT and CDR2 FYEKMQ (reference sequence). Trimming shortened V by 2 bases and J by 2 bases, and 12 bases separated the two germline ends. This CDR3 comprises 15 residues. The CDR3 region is CASSLLEGDQETQYF. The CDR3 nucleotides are TGTGCCAGCAGCTTACTAGAGGGGGATCAAGAGACCCAGTACTTC.

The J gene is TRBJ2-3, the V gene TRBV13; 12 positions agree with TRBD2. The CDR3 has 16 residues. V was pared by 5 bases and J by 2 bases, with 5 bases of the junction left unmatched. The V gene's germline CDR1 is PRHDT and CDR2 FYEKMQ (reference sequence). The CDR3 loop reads CASSLRTSGDTDTQYF. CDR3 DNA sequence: TGTGCCAGCAGCCTTAGGACTAGCGGGGACACAGATACGCAGTATTTT.

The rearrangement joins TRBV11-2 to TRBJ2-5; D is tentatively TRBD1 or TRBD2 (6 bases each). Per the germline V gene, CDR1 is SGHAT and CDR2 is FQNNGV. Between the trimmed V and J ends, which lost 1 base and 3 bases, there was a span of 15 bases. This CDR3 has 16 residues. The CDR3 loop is CASSLGWGAPEETQYF. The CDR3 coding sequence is TGTGCCAGCAGCTTAGGGTGGGGGGCGCCGGAAGAGACCCAGTACTTC.

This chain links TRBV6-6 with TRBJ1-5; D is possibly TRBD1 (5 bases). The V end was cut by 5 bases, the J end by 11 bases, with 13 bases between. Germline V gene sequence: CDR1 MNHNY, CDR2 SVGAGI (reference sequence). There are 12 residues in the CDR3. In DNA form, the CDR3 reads TGTGCCAGCAGTACCCTGGGGGGAGCCCAGCATTTT. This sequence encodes CASSTLGGAQHF.

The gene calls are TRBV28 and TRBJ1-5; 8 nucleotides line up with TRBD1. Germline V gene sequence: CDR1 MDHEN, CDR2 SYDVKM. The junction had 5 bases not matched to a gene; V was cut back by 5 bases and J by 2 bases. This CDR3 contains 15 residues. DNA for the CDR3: TGTGCCAGCAGTCTAATACAGGGGGGCAATCAGCCCCAGCATTTT. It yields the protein CASSLIQGGNQPQHF.

CDR3: CATSRDVQGGGTDTQYF. The CDR3 DNA reads as TGTGCCACCAGCAGAGATGTACAGGGCGGAGGCACAGATACGCAGTATTTT. The chain employs TRBV15 and TRBJ2-3; D possibly corresponds to TRBD1 (6 bases). The germline V gene has CDR1 LNHNV and CDR2 YYDKDF (reference sequence). CDR3 length: 17 residues. V was cut by 0 bases and J by 1 base, with 14 bases left in between. Variable domain in full (rest from reference TRBV15 and TRBJ2-3): DAMVIQNPRYQVTQFGKPVTLSCSQTLNHNVMYWYQQKSSQAPKLLFHYYDKDFNNEADTPDNFQSRRPNTSFCFLDIRSPGLGDTAMYLCATSRDVQGGGTDTQYFGPGTRLTVL.

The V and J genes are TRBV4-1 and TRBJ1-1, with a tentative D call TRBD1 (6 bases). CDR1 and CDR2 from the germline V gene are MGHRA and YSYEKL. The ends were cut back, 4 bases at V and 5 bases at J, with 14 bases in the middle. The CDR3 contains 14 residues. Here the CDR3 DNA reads TGCGCCAGCAGCCCAGGACAGAGGGGGACTGAAGCTTTCTTT. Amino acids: CASSPGQRGTEAFF.

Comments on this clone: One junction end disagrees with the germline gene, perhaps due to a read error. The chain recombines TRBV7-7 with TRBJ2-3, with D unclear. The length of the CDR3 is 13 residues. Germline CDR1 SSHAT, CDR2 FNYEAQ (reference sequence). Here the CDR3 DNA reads TGTGCTAGCAGCTTAGGCCCAACAGATACGCAGTATTTT. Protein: CASSLGPTDTQYF.

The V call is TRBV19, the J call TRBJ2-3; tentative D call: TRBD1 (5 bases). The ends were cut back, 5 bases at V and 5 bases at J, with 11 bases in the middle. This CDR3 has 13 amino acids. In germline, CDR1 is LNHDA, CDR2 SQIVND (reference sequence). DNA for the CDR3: TGTGCCAGTAGTGCAGGAAGGGGAGATACGCAGTATTTT. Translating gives CASSAGRGDTQYF.

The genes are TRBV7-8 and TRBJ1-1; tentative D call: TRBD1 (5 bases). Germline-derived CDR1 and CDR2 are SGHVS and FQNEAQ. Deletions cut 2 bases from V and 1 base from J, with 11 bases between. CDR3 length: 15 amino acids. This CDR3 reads CASSLSSGPNTEAFF. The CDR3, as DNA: TGTGCCAGCAGCTTATCCTCGGGACCGAACACTGAAGCTTTCTTT.

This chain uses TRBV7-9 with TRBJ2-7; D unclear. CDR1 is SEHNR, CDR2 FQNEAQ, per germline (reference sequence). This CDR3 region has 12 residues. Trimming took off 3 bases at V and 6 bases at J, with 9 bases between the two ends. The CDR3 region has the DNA TGTGCCAGCAGCTTTGCTTATTCCGAGCAGTACTTC. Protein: CASSFAYSEQYF. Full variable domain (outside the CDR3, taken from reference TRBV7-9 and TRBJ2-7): DTGVSQNPRHKITKRGQNVTFRCDPISEHNRLYWYRQTLGQGPEFLTYFQNEAQLEKSRLLSDRFSAERPKGSFSTLEIQRTEQGDSAMYLCASSFAYSEQYFGPGTRLTVT.

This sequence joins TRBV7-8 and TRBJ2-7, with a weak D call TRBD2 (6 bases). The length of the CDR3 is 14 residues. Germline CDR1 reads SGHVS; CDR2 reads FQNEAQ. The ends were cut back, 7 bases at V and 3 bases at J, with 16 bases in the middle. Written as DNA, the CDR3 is TGTGCCAGCACCCTTCGACGGGGGAGCTACGAGCAGTACTTC. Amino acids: CASTLRRGSYEQYF.

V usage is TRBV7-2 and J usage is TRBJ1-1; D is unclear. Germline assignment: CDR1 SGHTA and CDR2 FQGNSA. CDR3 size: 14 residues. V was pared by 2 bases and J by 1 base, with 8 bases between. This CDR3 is CASSLIPGNTEAFF. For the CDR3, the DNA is TGTGCCAGCAGCTTAATCCCCGGGAACACTGAAGCTTTCTTT.

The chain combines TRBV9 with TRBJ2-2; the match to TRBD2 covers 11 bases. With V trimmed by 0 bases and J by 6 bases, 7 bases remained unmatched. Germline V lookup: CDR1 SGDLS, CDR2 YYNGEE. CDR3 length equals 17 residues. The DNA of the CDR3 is TGTGCCAGCAGCGTAGCTACAACTAGCGGGGGTCCCGGGGAGCTGTTTTTT. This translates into CASSVATTSGGPGELFF.

CDR3 DNA sequence: TGTGCCAGCAGTTCCCCACAGGGGGTGCCCACTGAAGCTTTCTTT. Translation gives CASSSPQGVPTEAFF. The V call is TRBV28, the J call TRBJ1-1, with 8 bases that match TRBD1. Germline CDR1 and CDR2: MDHEN and SYDVKM. Trimming removed 4 bases from V and 4 bases from J; junction bases left unmatched: 8. This CDR3 has 15 residues.

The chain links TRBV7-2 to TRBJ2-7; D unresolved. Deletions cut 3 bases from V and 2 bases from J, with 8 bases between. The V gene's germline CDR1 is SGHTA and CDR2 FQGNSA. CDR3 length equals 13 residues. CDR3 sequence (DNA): TGTGCCAGCAGCTTGCAGCTGCCCTACGAGCAGTACTTC. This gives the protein CASSLQLPYEQYF. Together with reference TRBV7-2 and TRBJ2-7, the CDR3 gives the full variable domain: GAGVSQSPSNKVTEKGKDVELRCDPISGHTALYWYRQSLGQGLEFLIYFQGNSAPDKSGLPSDRFSAERTGGSVSTLTIQRTQQEDSAVYLCASSLQLPYEQYFGPGTRLTVT.

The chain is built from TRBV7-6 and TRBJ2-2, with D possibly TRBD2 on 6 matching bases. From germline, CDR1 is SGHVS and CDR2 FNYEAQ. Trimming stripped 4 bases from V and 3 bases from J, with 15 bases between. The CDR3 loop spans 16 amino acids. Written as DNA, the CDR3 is TGTGCCAGCAGCTCCCCGGCGGGGCTTTACACCGGGGAGCTGTTTTTT. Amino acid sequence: CASSSPAGLYTGELFF.

DNA of the CDR3: TGTGCCAGCAGGACGTCGGGGGAGACCCAGTACTTC. Residues: CASRTSGETQYF. The chain joins TRBV11-2 to TRBJ2-5; D is perhaps TRBD2 (5 bases). Trimming removed 6 bases from V and 5 bases from J, with 10 bases in between. The CDR3 contains 12 residues. Germline lookup yields CDR1 SGHAT and CDR2 FQNNGV.

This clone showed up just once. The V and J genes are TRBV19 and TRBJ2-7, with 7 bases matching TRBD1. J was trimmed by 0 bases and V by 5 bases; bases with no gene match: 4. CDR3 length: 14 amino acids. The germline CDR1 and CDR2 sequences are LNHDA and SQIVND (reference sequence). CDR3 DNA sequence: TGTGCCAGTAGTGTACAGGGGAGCTCCTACGAGCAGTACTTC. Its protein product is CASSVQGSSYEQYF.

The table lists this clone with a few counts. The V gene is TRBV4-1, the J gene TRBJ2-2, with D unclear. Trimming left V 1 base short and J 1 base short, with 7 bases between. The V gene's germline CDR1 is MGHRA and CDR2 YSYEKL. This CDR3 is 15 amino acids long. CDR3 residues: CASSQAALNTGELFF. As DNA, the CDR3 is TGCGCCAGCAGCCAAGCTGCGTTGAACACCGGGGAGCTGTTTTTT.

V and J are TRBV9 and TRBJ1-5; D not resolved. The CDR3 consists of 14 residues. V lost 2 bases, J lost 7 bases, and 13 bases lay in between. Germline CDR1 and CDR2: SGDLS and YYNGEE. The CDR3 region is CASSVKGGFQPQHF. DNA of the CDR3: TGTGCCAGCAGCGTTAAGGGCGGTTTCCAGCCCCAGCATTTT.

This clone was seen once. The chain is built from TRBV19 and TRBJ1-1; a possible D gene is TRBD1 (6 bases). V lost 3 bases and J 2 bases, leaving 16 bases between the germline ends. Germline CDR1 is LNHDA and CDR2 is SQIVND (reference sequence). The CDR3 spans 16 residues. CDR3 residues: CASSILGGRGNTEAFF. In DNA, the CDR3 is TGTGCCAGTAGTATTCTGGGCGGCAGGGGAAACACTGAAGCTTTCTTT.

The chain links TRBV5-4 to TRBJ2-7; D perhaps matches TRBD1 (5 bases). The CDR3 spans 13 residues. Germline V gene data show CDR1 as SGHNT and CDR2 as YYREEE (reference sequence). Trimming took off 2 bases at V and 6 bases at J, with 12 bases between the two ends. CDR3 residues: CASSFLQGGEQYF. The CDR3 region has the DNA TGTGCCAGCAGCTTTTTGCAGGGTGGCGAGCAGTACTTC.